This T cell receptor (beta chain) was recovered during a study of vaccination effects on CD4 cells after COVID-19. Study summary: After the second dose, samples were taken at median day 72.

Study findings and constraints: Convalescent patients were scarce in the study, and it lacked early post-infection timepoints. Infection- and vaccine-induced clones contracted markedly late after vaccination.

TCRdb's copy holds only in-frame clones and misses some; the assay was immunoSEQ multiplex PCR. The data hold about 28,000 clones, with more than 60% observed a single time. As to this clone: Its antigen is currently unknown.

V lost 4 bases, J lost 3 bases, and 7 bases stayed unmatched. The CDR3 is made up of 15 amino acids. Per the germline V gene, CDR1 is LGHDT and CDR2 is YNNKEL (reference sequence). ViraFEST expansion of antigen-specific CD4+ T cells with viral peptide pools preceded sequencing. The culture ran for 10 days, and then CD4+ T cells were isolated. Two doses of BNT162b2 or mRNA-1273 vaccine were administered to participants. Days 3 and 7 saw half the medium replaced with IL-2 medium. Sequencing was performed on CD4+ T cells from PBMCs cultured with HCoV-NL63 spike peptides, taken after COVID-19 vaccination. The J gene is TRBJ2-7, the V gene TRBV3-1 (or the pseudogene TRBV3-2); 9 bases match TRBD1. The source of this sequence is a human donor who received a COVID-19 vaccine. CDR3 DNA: TGTGCCAGCAGCCGAATACCGGGACAGGGCTACGAGCAGTACTTC. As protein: CASSRIPGQGYEQYF.